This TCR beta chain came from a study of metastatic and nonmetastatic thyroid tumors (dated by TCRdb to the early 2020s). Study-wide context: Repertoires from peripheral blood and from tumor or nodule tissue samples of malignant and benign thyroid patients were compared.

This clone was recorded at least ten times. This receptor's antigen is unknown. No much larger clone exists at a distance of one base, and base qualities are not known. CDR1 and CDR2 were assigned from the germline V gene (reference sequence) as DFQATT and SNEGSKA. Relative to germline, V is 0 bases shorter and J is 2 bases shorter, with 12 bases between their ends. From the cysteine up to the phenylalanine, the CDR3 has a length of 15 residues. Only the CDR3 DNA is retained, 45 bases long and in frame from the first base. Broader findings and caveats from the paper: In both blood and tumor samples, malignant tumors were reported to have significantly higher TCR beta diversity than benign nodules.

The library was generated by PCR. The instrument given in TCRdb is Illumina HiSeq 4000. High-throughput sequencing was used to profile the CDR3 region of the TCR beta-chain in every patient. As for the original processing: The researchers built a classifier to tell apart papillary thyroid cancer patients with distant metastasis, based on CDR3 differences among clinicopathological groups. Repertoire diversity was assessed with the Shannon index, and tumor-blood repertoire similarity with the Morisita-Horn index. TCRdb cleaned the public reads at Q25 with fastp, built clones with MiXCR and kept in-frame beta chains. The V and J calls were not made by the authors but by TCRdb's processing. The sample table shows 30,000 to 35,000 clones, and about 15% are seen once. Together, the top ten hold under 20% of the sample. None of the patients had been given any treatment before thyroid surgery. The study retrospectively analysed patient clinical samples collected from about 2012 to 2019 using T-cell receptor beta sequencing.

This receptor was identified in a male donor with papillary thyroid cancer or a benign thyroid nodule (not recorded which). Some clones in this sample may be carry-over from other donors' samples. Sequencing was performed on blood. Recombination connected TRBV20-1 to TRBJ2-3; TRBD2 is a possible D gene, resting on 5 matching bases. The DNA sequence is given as TGCAGTGCTAGAGAGGCGGGCAGAAACACAGATACGCAGTATTTT. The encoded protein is CSAREAGRNTDTQYF.